Below are 9 T cell receptor beta chains sequenced from a single sample in a study of blood T cell repertoires in COVID-19. Measured with immunoSEQ multiplex PCR; TCRdb has only the in-frame clones, and not every one. Of roughly 26,000 clones in the sample, roughly 88% are singletons; the top ten hold about 16%. The material sequenced was peripheral blood. The receptors were sampled from a man between 65 and 85 years old with acute or convalescent COVID-19.

CDR3 residues: CASSLSTSTDTQYF. DNA of the CDR3: TGTGCCAGCAGTTTATCGACTAGCACAGATACGCAGTATTTT. This chain uses TRBV27 with TRBJ2-3; no clear D gene. There are 14 residues in the CDR3. Trimming stripped 0 bases from V and 0 bases from J, with 4 bases between. Germline lookup yields CDR1 MNHEY and CDR2 SMNVEV (reference sequence).

The chain recombines TRBV7-8 with TRBJ1-2; tentatively, D is TRBD1 (6 bases). Germline assignment: CDR1 SGHVS and CDR2 FQNEAQ. Trimming stripped 6 bases from V and 2 bases from J, with 10 bases between. The CDR3 is 13 amino acids. In nucleotides, the CDR3 is TGTGCCAGCAGTCACAGGGAAAACTATGGCTACACCTTC. Residues: CASSHRENYGYTF.

The sample holds one count of this clone. V usage is TRBV15 and J usage is TRBJ2-5; 8 bases agree with TRBD2. Germline V gene lookup returns CDR1 LNHNV and CDR2 YYDKDF (reference sequence). The CDR3 covers 17 residues. The ends lost 1 base at V and 1 base at J; junction bases unmatched: 8. Here the CDR3 DNA reads TGTGCCACCAGCAGAGGACGGCTAGCGGGCAGCCAAGAGACCCAGTACTTC. It specifies CATSRGRLAGSQETQYF.

The V and J genes are TRBV4-1 and TRBJ1-4; TRBD1 matches at 9 bases. There are 21 residues in the CDR3. Germline lookup yields CDR1 MGHRA and CDR2 YSYEKL. The J segment lost 0 bases and the V segment lost 0 bases, leaving 14 bases of the junction unmatched. CDR3 loop: CASSQDPPPSGQGPTNEKLFF. The CDR3 DNA is TGCGCCAGCAGCCAAGATCCACCCCCATCGGGACAGGGCCCAACTAATGAAAAACTGTTTTTT.

The rearrangement joins TRBV15 to TRBJ2-1, with 11 bases that match TRBD2. V shed 1 base and J 5 bases; nucleotides not matched to a gene: 4. CDR3 length: 16 amino acids. Germline values: CDR1 LNHNV, CDR2 YYDKDF (reference sequence). CDR3 sequence (DNA): TGTGCCACCAGCAGAGCGGGACTAGCGGCTAACAATGAGCAGTTCTTC. Translation gives CATSRAGLAANNEQFF.

The chain joins TRBV5-1 to TRBJ2-1; possible D gene TRBD2, 6 bases. With 4 bases removed from V and 2 bases from J, the gap between germline ends came to 13 bases. Germline V CDR1 and CDR2: SGHRS, YFSETQ. This CDR3 region has 15 residues. CDR3 protein: CASSTRDSPYNEQFF. The CDR3 DNA reads as TGCGCCAGCAGCACCCGGGACTCCCCCTACAATGAGCAGTTCTTC.

The chain uses TRBV6-6 and TRBJ2-5; 11 bases agree with TRBD2. The CDR3 contains 15 residues. V trimming: 6 bases; J trimming: 3 bases; junction bases outside the gene matches: 6. From germline, CDR1 is MNHNY and CDR2 SVGAGI (reference sequence). CDR3 nucleotide sequence: TGTGCCAGCAGAGCCGGGACTAGCGGTGAAGAGACCCAGTACTTC. This sequence encodes CASRAGTSGEETQYF.

This clone is a singleton in its sample. The DNA of the CDR3 is TGTGCCAGCAGCTTCCCCGAAACGGACAGGGACACCGGGGAGCTGTTTTTT. It is translated as CASSFPETDRDTGELFF. The chain uses TRBV7-2 and TRBJ2-2, with TRBD1 matching over 8 bases. J was trimmed by 3 bases and V by 3 bases; bases with no gene match: 9. Per germline, CDR1 SGHTA and CDR2 FQGNSA. CDR3 length: 17 amino acids.

The J gene is TRBJ2-2, the V gene TRBV6-2 or TRBV6-3; 11 bases match TRBD2. Germline V gene data show CDR1 as MNHEY and CDR2 as SVGEGT. The V segment lost 0 bases and the J segment 5 bases; nucleotides outside the gene matches: 11. There are 19 residues in the CDR3. CDR3 nucleotides: TGTGCCAGCAGTTACTCGAAACTAGCGGGAGCGACGGGGACCGGGGAGCTGTTTTTT. This encodes CASSYSKLAGATGTGELFF.